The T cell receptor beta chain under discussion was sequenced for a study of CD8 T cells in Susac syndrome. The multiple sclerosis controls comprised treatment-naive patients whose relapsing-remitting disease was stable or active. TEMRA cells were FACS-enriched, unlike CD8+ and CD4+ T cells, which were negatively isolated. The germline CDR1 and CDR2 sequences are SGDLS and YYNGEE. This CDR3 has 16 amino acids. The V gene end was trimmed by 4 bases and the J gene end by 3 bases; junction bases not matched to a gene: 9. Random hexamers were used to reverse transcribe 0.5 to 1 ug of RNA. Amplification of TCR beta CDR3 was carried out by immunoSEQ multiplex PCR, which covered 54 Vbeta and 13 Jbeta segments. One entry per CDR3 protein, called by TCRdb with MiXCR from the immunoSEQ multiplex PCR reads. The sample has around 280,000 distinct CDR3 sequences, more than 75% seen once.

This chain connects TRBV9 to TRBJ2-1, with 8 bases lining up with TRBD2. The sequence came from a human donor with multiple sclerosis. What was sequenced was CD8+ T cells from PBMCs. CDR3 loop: CASSPYTSGVYNEQFF. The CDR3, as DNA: TGTGCCAGCAGCCCCTACACTAGCGGAGTCTACAATGAGCAGTTCTTC. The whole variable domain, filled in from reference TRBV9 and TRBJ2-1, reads DSGVTQTPKHLITATGQRVTLRCSPRSGDLSVYWYQQSLDQGLQFLIQYYNGEERAKGNILERFSAQQFPDLHSELNLSSLELGDSALYFCASSPYTSGVYNEQFFGPGTRLTVL.